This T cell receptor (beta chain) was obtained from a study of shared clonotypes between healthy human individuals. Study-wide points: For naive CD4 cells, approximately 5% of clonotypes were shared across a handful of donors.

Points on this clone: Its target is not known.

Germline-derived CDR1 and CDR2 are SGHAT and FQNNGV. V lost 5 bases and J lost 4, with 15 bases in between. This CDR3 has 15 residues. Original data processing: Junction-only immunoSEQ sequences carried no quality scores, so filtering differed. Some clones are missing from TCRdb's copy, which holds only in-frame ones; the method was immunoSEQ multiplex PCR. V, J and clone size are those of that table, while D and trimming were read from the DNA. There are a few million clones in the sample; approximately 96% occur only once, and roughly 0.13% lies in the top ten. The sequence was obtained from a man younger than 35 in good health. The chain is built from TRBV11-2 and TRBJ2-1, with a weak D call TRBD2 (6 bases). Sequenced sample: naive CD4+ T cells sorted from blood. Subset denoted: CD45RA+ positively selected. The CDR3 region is CASSPDRRGYNEQFF. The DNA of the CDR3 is TGTGCCAGCAGCCCAGATCGGCGGGGATACAATGAGCAGTTCTTC.